These T cell receptor beta chains were read from a single sample in a study of CXCR3-negative and CXCR3-positive naive CD8 T cells. TCRdb derives one entry per CDR3 protein from the 5' RACE reads, leaving out DNA. The repertoire shows 100,000 to 150,000 distinct CDR3 sequences; the top ten hold less than 0.55%. The sequenced material came from naive CXCR3- CD8+ T cells from blood. All receptors derive from a human donor in good health. Some clones in this sample may be carry-over from other donors' samples. The CDR3 runs from the conserved cysteine through the conserved F or W.

v_gene	j_gene	CDR3aa
TRBV6-2/TRBV6-3	TRBJ2-7	CASSWNYEQYF
TRBV9	TRBJ2-7	CASSAGTGNYEQYF
TRBV7-9	TRBJ2-7	CASSKTGAAYEQYF
TRBV7-3	TRBJ2-1	CASSQLAGGYNEQFF
TRBV11-2	TRBJ2-3	CASSSPSIGSDTQYF
TRBV12-3/TRBV12-4	TRBJ2-7	CASRTGNINEQYF
TRBV4-3	TRBJ1-2	CASSLVFSPARANYGYTF
TRBV7-9	TRBJ2-7	CASTDRDGYYEQYF
TRBV18	TRBJ2-7	CASSPSLGRASYEQYF
TRBV4-3	TRBJ2-2	CASSHGWGNTGELFF
TRBV11-3	TRBJ1-4	CASSRGTANEKLFF
TRBV4-3	TRBJ1-2	CASSLLGVDEQIYGYTF
TRBV10-3	TRBJ2-2	CAIVGDRFANTGELFF
TRBV6-2/TRBV6-3	TRBJ2-4	CASSFGGGTSSPQYF
TRBV4-3	TRBJ2-2	CASSQAGGARELFF
TRBV28	TRBJ2-7	CASSYRGLNSYEQYF
TRBV28	TRBJ1-2	CASSFSDSSYGYTF
TRBV28	TRBJ2-7	CASSGLREDLYEQYF
TRBV2	TRBJ2-6	CASSEGGQVPTGANVLTF